This T cell receptor (beta chain) was sequenced in a study of CD8 T cells in Susac syndrome (dated by TCRdb to the late 2010s). About the study as a whole: Among the sequenced Susac syndrome patients, over five had clinically active disease and eight were in clinical remission. Repertoire sequencing was used to test whether CD8+ T cell activation and differentiation in Susac syndrome was antigen driven. At blood withdrawal, Susac syndrome patients were either therapy-naive, taking corticosteroids (in some cases with IVIg as well), or taking IVIg alone. Study-level results and caveats: The CD4+ T cell repertoire of patients with Susac syndrome showed no detectable clonal expansion. The study acknowledged that relatively few individuals were included in the TCR sequencing and HLA analysis.

CDR1 and CDR2 were assigned from the germline V gene as SGDLS and YYNGEE. Germline trimming: 6 bases from V, 6 bases from J; junction bases outside gene matches: 8. Measured from the cysteine to the phenylalanine, the CDR3 is 14 residues long. Only the CDR3 DNA is retained, 42 bases long and in frame from the first base. RNA was extracted using the RNeasy kit, and roughly 0.5 to 1 microgram was reverse transcribed with random hexamers. TCR beta CDR3 regions were amplified with the immunoSEQ multiplex PCR assay covering 54 Vbeta and 13 Jbeta segments. To correct PCR amplification bias, a synthetic template baseline was used for both primer optimization and computational correction. The original pipeline was this. Reads were annotated to V, D and J genes per IMGT and analyzed with immunoSEQ Analyzer, keeping only productive sequences. Clonality was computed as one minus Shannon entropy normalized by log2 of the number of productive unique sequences. For each patient and control, public and private clones were evaluated among the 100 most prevalent clones. Clones were defined as Susac-specific when absent from the healthy and MS cohorts, from approximately 1,100 published viral clones and from other ImmuneACCESS disease sequences. Clones were called with MiXCR by TCRdb after fastp trimmed the public reads at Q25, and only in-frame beta chains were retained. For every CDR3 protein sequence, its rows merge into one entry that carries the most common genes and DNA. Here the V and J calls rest on TCRdb's processing, not on the authors' analysis. This sample gives about 150,000 distinct CDR3 sequences in total; roughly 95% of them show up just once. The ten largest make up around 0.13% of the sample.

Concerning this clonotype: This receptor's antigen is unknown. No base qualities exist here, and no much larger clone lies one base off it.

Peripheral blood CD8+ and CD4+ T cells from healthy donors, Susac syndrome patients and multiple sclerosis patients were profiled using high-throughput TCR beta sequencing. The Susac syndrome patients fulfilled recently defined diagnostic criteria for definite or probable disease. Bulk CD8+ and CD4+ T cells were purified by magnetic negative isolation, while CD8+ TEMRA cells were enriched using FACS. Blood was collected in EDTA tubes and processed within 24 hours, with PBMCs isolated through density gradient centrifugation. PBMCs intended for TCR sequencing were cryopreserved in liquid nitrogen and were subsequently thawed in a 37 degrees C water bath. A purity of at least 90% was achieved for sorted or isolated CD4+, CD8+ and CD8+ TEMRA cells.

Recombination linked TRBV9 to TRBJ2-3; 9 central nucleotides agree with TRBD1. The sequencing input was CD4+ T cells from PBMCs. The receptor's source is a human donor with Susac syndrome. The DNA sequence reads TGTGCCAGCAACCGGGACAGGGAGTTCGATACGCAGTATTTT. This translates into CASNRDREFDTQYF.